This TCR beta chain was captured in a study of CD8 T cells in Susac syndrome. While serving as controls, healthy donors were matched for age and sex. TEMRA cells were enriched by FACS, and CD4+ and CD8+ T cells were negatively isolated. The CDR3 has 14 amino acids. Trimming removed 6 bases from V and 2 bases from J; junction bases left unmatched: 4. After extraction with the RNeasy kit, roughly 0.45 to 1 ug of the RNA was reverse transcribed using random hexamers. Amplification of TCR beta CDR3 was carried out by immunoSEQ multiplex PCR, which covered 54 Vbeta and 13 Jbeta segments. TCRdb passed the immunoSEQ multiplex PCR reads through MiXCR, listing each CDR3 protein once. The sample consists of approximately 150,000 distinct CDR3 sequences, 92% of them appearing once.

The chain joins TRBV12-3 or TRBV12-4 to TRBJ1-5; 7 positions agree with TRBD1. The sequence derives from a human donor in good health. The sample was CD4+ T cells from PBMCs. The CDR3 DNA reads TGTGCCAGCAGGATAGGGACAGGCAATCAGCCCCAGCATTTT. This codes for CASRIGTGNQPQHF.